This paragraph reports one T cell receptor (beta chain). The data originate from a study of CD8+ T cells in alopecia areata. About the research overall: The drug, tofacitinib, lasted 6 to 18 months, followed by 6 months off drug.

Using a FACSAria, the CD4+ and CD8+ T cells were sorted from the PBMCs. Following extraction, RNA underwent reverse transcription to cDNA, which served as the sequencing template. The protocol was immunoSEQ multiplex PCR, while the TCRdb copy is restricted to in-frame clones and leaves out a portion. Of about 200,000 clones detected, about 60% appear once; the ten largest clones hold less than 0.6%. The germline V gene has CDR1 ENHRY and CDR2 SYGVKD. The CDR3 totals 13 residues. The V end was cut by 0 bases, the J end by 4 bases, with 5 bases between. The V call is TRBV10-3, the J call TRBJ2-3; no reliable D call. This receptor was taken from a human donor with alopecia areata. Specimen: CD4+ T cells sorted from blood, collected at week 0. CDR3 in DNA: TGTGCCATCAGTGAGTCCGTGCCAGATACGCAGTATTTT. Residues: CAISESVPDTQYF.